The 23 T cell receptor beta chains given below trace back to one sample, sequenced in a study of response to subunit inactivated influenza vaccine. MiXCR, applied by TCRdb to the RT-PCR reads, yields one record per CDR3 protein. The sample holds under 200,000 distinct CDR3 sequences, roughly a tenth seen once. The sequencing used non-naive T cells sorted from PBMCs, collected around seven weeks after vaccination. The receptors derive from a man aged 50-59 years who received an inactivated influenza vaccine.

V gene TRBV6-2 or TRBV6-3 combines with J gene TRBJ2-5; 11 bases agree with TRBD1. V lost 2 bases and J lost 7; bases outside the gene matches: 6. Germline loops: CDR1 MNHEY, CDR2 SVGEGT. This CDR3 is 15 amino acids long. DNA of the CDR3: TGTGCCAGCAGTTACGCCGGACAGGGGGCCGGGACCCAGTACTTC. Protein product: CASSYAGQGAGTQYF.

Many counts were recorded for this clonotype. V gene TRBV5-1 combines with J gene TRBJ2-2; D possibly uses TRBD1 or TRBD2 (5 bases each). The length of the CDR3 is 17 residues. CDR1 and CDR2 from the germline V gene are SGHRS and YFSETQ. V was cut by 4 bases and J by 0 bases, with 16 bases left in between. The CDR3 DNA reads as TGCGCCAGCAGCCTGCGGGTAGGACACTCGAACACCGGGGAGCTGTTTTTT. Translation: CASSLRVGHSNTGELFF.

This clonotype was picked up a small number of times. V usage is TRBV12-3 or TRBV12-4 and J usage is TRBJ1-2; TRBD1 is a possible D gene (6 bases). Trimming took 6 bases from V and 8 from J, leaving 16 bases between them. The CDR3 loop spans 13 amino acids. CDR3 in DNA: TGTGCCAGCAGAGCAATGGGGGCAGGCGGCTACACCTTC. This sequence encodes CASRAMGAGGYTF.

The rearrangement uses TRBV20-1 and TRBJ2-3, with D possibly being TRBD2 (6 bases). The V end was cut by 6 bases, the J end by 2 bases, with 18 bases between. The CDR3 is made up of 15 amino acids. CDR1 and CDR2 from the germline V gene are DFQATT and SNEGSKA (reference sequence). CDR3 loop: CSANGAGRHTDTQYF. CDR3 nucleotides: TGCAGTGCAAACGGGGCGGGACGACACACAGATACGCAGTATTTT.

This clonotype was found many times. V is TRBV12-3 or TRBV12-4 and J is TRBJ1-1, with D perhaps TRBD1 (5 bases). With 5 bases removed from V and 0 bases from J, the gap between germline ends came to 10 bases. The CDR3 covers 14 residues. This CDR3 reads CASSQGTLNTEAFF. The CDR3 DNA reads TGTGCCAGCAGTCAGGGAACCCTGAACACTGAAGCTTTCTTT.

This clonotype has only a few counts. This rearrangement joins TRBV20-1 to TRBJ2-5; D not resolved. The CDR3 length is 12 residues. CDR1 DFQATT and CDR2 SNEGSKA come from the germline V gene (reference sequence). Trimming removed 1 base at V and 5 bases at J, with 8 bases between. The DNA for the CDR3 is TGCAGTGCTAGAGGGTTGGGGGAGACCCAGTACTTC. Translation gives CSARGLGETQYF.

The gene calls are TRBV6-1 and TRBJ2-3, with D uncertain. This CDR3 spans 12 amino acids. The V gene's germline CDR1 is MNHNS and CDR2 SASEGT. Trimming took off 2 bases at V and 4 bases at J, with 4 bases between the two ends. CDR3 region: CASSERPDTQYF. The CDR3 nucleotides read TGTGCCAGCAGTGAACGCCCAGATACGCAGTATTTT.

This clonotype has ten or more counts. This chain joins TRBV10-3 and TRBJ2-7; D is ambiguous. The germline V gene encodes CDR1 ENHRY and CDR2 SYGVKD. V dropped 3 bases and J dropped 3 bases, with 15 bases sitting between them. The CDR3 has 15 amino acids. In DNA form, the CDR3 reads TGTGCCATCAGTGACTTAAGTGAGAAAGGCTACGAGCAGTACTTC. This sequence encodes CAISDLSEKGYEQYF.

The chain is built from TRBV2 and TRBJ2-3, with 7 bases fitting TRBD1. Germline values: CDR1 SNHLY, CDR2 FYNNEI. V trimming: 6 bases; J trimming: 1 base; junction bases outside the gene matches: 4. The CDR3 length is 14 residues. The CDR3 spells CASSSGTGTDTQYF. CDR3 nucleotides: TGTGCCAGCAGCTCCGGGACAGGCACAGATACGCAGTATTTT.

The gene calls are TRBV20-1 and TRBJ1-5; 7 bases match TRBD1. This CDR3 has 15 residues. Germline V gene lookup returns CDR1 DFQATT and CDR2 SNEGSKA (reference sequence). With 0 bases clipped from V and 1 base from J, the junction kept 3 bases outside the gene matches. The CDR3, as DNA: TGCAGTGCTAGAGATCCGGGACAGAGCAATCAGCCCCAGCATTTT. Protein: CSARDPGQSNQPQHF.

This clonotype appeared a few times. The chain has TRBV7-9 and TRBJ2-7; D not certain. CDR1 is SEHNR, CDR2 FQNEAQ, per germline (reference sequence). Trimming cost V 1 base and J 3 bases, with 7 bases left between them. This CDR3 is built from 13 residues. CDR3 nucleotides: TGTGCCAGCAGCTTAGATGTCAGCTACGAGCAGTACTTC. This encodes CASSLDVSYEQYF.

This clonotype has only a few counts. This chain uses TRBV12-3 or TRBV12-4 with TRBJ2-6, with D possibly matching TRBD2 (6 bases). The CDR3 extends over 17 amino acids. Trimming took 5 bases from V and 0 from J, leaving 14 bases between them. CDR3 sequence (DNA): TGTGCCAGCAGTCCGGAGGGCGTTATCTCTGGGGCCAACGTCCTGACTTTC. Translating gives CASSPEGVISGANVLTF.

V usage is TRBV28 and J usage is TRBJ2-1, with 10 nucleotides matching TRBD1. This CDR3 has 14 amino acids. Germline CDR1 and CDR2: MDHEN and SYDVKM. Trimming cost V 7 bases and J 3 bases; bases outside gene matches: 3. The chain's CDR3 is CASTGTGVYNEQFF. The CDR3 bases are TGTGCCAGCACCGGGACAGGGGTCTACAATGAGCAGTTCTTC. The whole variable domain, filled in from reference TRBV28 and TRBJ2-1, reads DVKVTQSSRYLVKRTGEKVFLECVQDMDHENMFWYRQDPGLGLRLIYFSYDVKMKEKGDIPEGYSVSREKKERFSLILESASTNQTSMYLCASTGTGVYNEQFFGPGTRLTVL.

The chain carries TRBV4-3 and TRBJ2-1, with D possibly being TRBD1 (6 bases). This CDR3 has 15 amino acids. Trimming pared 0 bases from V and 1 base from J, leaving 7 bases between. Germline V gene sequence: CDR1 LGHNA, CDR2 YSLEER. The CDR3 coding sequence is TGCGCCAGCAGCCAAGACGGACAGTCCTACAATGAGCAGTTCTTC. Amino acid sequence: CASSQDGQSYNEQFF.

The rearrangement joins TRBV3-1 to TRBJ1-2, with D perhaps TRBD1 (6 bases). Trimming shortened V by 8 bases and J by 6 bases, and 16 bases separated the two germline ends. Germline CDR1 reads LGHDT; CDR2 reads YNNKEL (reference sequence). The CDR3 runs to 13 residues. The CDR3 is CASRGGRGDGYTF. CDR3 coding DNA: TGTGCCAGCCGCGGAGGCAGGGGCGATGGCTACACCTTC.

The rearrangement joins TRBV20-1 to TRBJ1-1; no clear D gene. The germline gives CDR1 DFQATT, CDR2 SNEGSKA (reference sequence). The CDR3 totals 14 residues. V lost 1 base and J 0 bases, leaving 9 bases between the germline ends. This CDR3 reads CSARVIQLNTEAFF. The CDR3 bases are TGCAGTGCTAGAGTTATCCAACTGAACACTGAAGCTTTCTTT.

The chain links TRBV4-2 to TRBJ1-6; no clear D gene. The V and J ends lost 1 base and 5 bases respectively, with 12 bases between them. From germline, CDR1 is LGHNA and CDR2 YNFKEQ. The CDR3 contains 16 residues. CDR3: CASSQVAADHNSPLHF. The DNA for the CDR3 is TGTGCCAGCAGCCAAGTTGCGGCAGATCATAATTCACCCCTCCACTTT.

Only a few counts were recorded for this clonotype. The chain carries TRBV7-9 and TRBJ2-4; D is ambiguous. The CDR3 consists of 17 residues. Germline CDR1 SEHNR, CDR2 FQNEAQ (reference sequence). Trimming took 3 bases from V and 2 from J, leaving 17 bases between them. The CDR3 nucleotides read TGTGCCAGCAGCTTCGCTGGCGGAAGGATAACCAAAAACATTCAGTACTTC. Protein: CASSFAGGRITKNIQYF.

V usage is TRBV15 and J usage is TRBJ2-1, with TRBD2 matching 8 bases. CDR3 length equals 16 residues. Per germline, CDR1 LNHNV and CDR2 YYDKDF (reference sequence). Trimming took 0 bases from V and 4 from J; bases not matched to a gene: 5. CDR3 nucleotide sequence: TGTGCCACCAGCAGAGAACTAGCGGATTTATACAATGAGCAGTTCTTC. It translates to CATSRELADLYNEQFF.

This clonotype was recorded at least ten times. The rearrangement uses TRBV5-1 and TRBJ2-7; TRBD2 aligns across 7 bases. Germline CDR1 SGHRS, CDR2 YFSETQ. Trimming removed 3 bases from V and 12 bases from J; junction bases left unmatched: 15. The CDR3 length is 14 residues. CDR3 nucleotides: TGCGCCAGCAGCTCCCCGGGGACTATTACATGTCGGTACTTC. Residues: CASSSPGTITCRYF.

This rearrangement joins TRBV3-1 to TRBJ2-5, with D possibly being TRBD2 (6 bases). Germline CDR1 LGHDT, CDR2 YNNKEL (reference sequence). Trimming took 0 bases from V and 5 from J, leaving 16 bases between them. The CDR3 consists of 16 residues. CDR3 sequence: CASSQDVRRGQETQYF. The CDR3 coding sequence is TGTGCCAGCAGCCAAGATGTTAGGAGGGGTCAGGAGACCCAGTACTTC.

The V gene is TRBV6-5, the J gene TRBJ2-1; 11 nucleotides agree with TRBD1. The germline V gene encodes CDR1 MNHEY and CDR2 SVGAGI. J was trimmed by 9 bases and V by 2 bases; bases with no gene match: 6. This CDR3 is 15 amino acids long. The CDR3 loop reads CASSYPGQGAGEQFF. The CDR3, as DNA: TGTGCCAGCAGTTACCCAGGACAGGGGGCTGGTGAGCAGTTCTTC.

This chain joins TRBV6-1 and TRBJ2-2; 7 bases map to TRBD2. Germline trimming cut 8 bases from V and 4 bases from J; bases unmatched to any gene: 13. The CDR3 spans 16 residues. The germline gives CDR1 MNHNS, CDR2 SASEGT. This chain's CDR3 is CASSTRWGGGTGELFF. The CDR3 DNA reads as TGTGCCAGCTCGACCCGATGGGGGGGGGGCACCGGGGAGCTGTTTTTT.